The 5 T cell receptor beta chains presented below share a single source sample, sequenced in a study of blood T cell repertoires in COVID-19. Sequencing was performed with immunoSEQ multiplex PCR; in TCRdb, only in-frame clones are kept and a portion is missing. The sample lists 210,000 or so clones, 88% occurring once. Sequenced material: PBMCs or T cells enriched from blood (not recorded which). The receptors here all came from a woman in her twenties or thirties who had been exposed to COVID-19.

The chain links TRBV18 to TRBJ2-2; D is perhaps TRBD2 (6 bases). This CDR3 has 15 amino acids. Germline V CDR1 and CDR2: KGHSH, LQKENI. The ends were cut back, 0 bases at V and 5 bases at J, with 10 bases in the middle. The chain's CDR3 is CASSPPAGLTGELFF. The DNA for the CDR3 is TGTGCCAGCTCACCACCCGCGGGATTGACCGGGGAGCTGTTTTTT.

The chain links TRBV19 to TRBJ2-1; 8 bases agree with TRBD1. Germline V gene sequence: CDR1 LNHDA, CDR2 SQIVND (reference sequence). V dropped 8 bases and J dropped 8; count of bases not matched to a gene: 8. The CDR3 has 13 residues. The CDR3 nucleotides are TGTGCCAGTTCAGGGGGGACAGGCCATGAGCAGTTCTTC. This sequence encodes CASSGGTGHEQFF.

The sample holds one count of this clone. This chain connects TRBV6-5 to TRBJ1-2; D remains ambiguous. The germline CDR1 and CDR2 sequences are MNHEY and SVGAGI. Deletions cut 6 bases from V and 5 bases from J, with 10 bases between. The CDR3 runs to 12 residues. The chain's CDR3 is CASRDSRYGYTF. In nucleotides, the CDR3 is TGTGCCAGCAGGGACTCGCGTTATGGCTACACCTTC.

CDR3 region: CASSRWTSSAYNEQFF. CDR3 sequence (DNA): TGCGCCAGCAGCCGGTGGACTAGTAGTGCCTACAATGAGCAGTTCTTC. This chain links TRBV5-1 with TRBJ2-1; 7 nucleotides line up with TRBD2. V gave up 4 bases and J gave up 2 bases; unmatched junction bases: 9. The length of the CDR3 is 16 residues. Germline CDR1 SGHRS, CDR2 YFSETQ.

This chain uses TRBV7-9 with TRBJ1-1; TRBD1 agrees at 7 bases. Trimming at V came to 3 bases and at J to 7 bases, leaving 5 bases not matched to a gene. The CDR3 is made up of 13 amino acids. From germline, CDR1 is SEHNR and CDR2 FQNEAQ (reference sequence). In DNA form, the CDR3 reads TGTGCCAGCAGCTTTAGACAGGGATATGAAGCTTTCTTT. Its translation is CASSFRQGYEAFF. The variable domain in full, with the rest retrieved from reference TRBV7-9 and TRBJ1-1, is DTGVSQNPRHKITKRGQNVTFRCDPISEHNRLYWYRQTLGQGPEFLTYFQNEAQLEKSRLLSDRFSAERPKGSFSTLEIQRTEQGDSAMYLCASSFRQGYEAFFGQGTRLTVV.